This TCR beta chain was profiled in a study of blood T cells in healthy people across ages. V gave up 3 bases and J gave up 6 bases; unmatched junction bases: 4. This CDR3 region has 14 residues. Germline lookup yields CDR1 SGHAT and CDR2 FQDESV (reference sequence). Sample-barcoded 5' priming and a J-beta primer mix drove a second PCR of roughly 7 to 11 cycles. TCRdb passed the 5' RACE reads through MiXCR, listing each CDR3 protein once. The table lists 580,000 or so distinct CDR3 sequences, under 55% of them singletons. The gene calls are TRBV11-1 and TRBJ2-2; 7 nucleotides line up with TRBD1. Sequenced sample: blood. The clonotype originates from a man of 80 years or more in good health. CDR3 nucleotide sequence: TGTGCCAGCAGCTTCGACAGGGACCCCGGGGAGCTGTTTTTT. Its translation is CASSFDRDPGELFF.